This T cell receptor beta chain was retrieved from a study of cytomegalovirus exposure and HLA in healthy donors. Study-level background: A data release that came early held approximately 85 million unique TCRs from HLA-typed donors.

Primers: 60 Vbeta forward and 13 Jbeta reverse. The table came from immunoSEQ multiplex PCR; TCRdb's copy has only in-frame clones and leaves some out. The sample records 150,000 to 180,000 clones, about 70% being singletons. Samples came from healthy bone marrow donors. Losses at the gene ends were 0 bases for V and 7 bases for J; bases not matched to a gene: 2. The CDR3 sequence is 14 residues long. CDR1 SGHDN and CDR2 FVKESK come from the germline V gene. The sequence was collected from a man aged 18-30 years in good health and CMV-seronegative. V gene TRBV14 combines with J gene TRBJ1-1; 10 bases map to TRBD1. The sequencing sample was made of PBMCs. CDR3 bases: TGTGCCAGCAGCCAAGAGAGGGACAGGGGTGAAGCTTTCTTT. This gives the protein CASSQERDRGEAFF.